This is a list of T cell receptor beta chains from one sample in a study of blood T cell repertoires in COVID-19. Assay used: immunoSEQ multiplex PCR; TCRdb lists only in-frame clones, some missing. The sample holds around 84,000 clones; around 90% are singletons and the top ten take about 4.8%. The sequenced sample was peripheral blood. The receptors stem from a man in his forties or fifties with active COVID-19. CDR3s include the opening cysteine and the closing phenylalanine or tryptophan. Each record gives: clone size, D gene, V gene, J gene, CDR3 DNA, CDR3 protein. A D gene is named only where the DNA matches it firmly. The size field is filled for only some rows; it gives once, few, many or a size class.

-	TRBD1	TRBV3-1/TRBV3-2	TRBJ2-7	TGTGCCAGCAGCCAAGGCCTGGACAGGCGAACCTACGAGCAGTACTTC	CASSQGLDRRTYEQYF
-	-	TRBV6-5	TRBJ1-2	TGTGCCAGCAGTTACTCGGGCCTCGTTAACTATGGCTACACCTTC	CASSYSGLVNYGYTF
-	-	TRBV28	TRBJ1-2	TGTGCCAGCATCAAGGGAGGTATGACCTCGAGTAACTATGGCTACACCTTC	CASIKGGMTSSNYGYTF
-	-	TRBV5-1	TRBJ2-2	TGCGCCAGCAGCTTGGGTCAGGGAAGTGGCACCGGGGAGCTGTTTTTT	CASSLGQGSGTGELFF
-	TRBD2	TRBV11-3	TRBJ2-2	TGTGCCAGCAGCAACGTAGCGGGAGTCACCGGGGAGCTGTTTTTT	CASSNVAGVTGELFF
-	-	TRBV2	TRBJ1-1	TGTGCCAGCAGTACTACTTGGGGCGGCGCTGAAGCTTTCTTT	CASSTTWGGAEAFF
-	-	TRBV2	TRBJ2-1	TGTGCCAGCAGGGAGAGGCTTTGGGGCGAGCAGTTCTTC	CASRERLWGEQFF
-	TRBD2	TRBV4-1	TRBJ2-7	TGCGCCAGCAGCCAAGAGGGACTACCCTCCTACGAGCAGTACTTC	CASSQEGLPSYEQYF
-	-	TRBV6-5	TRBJ1-5	TGTGCCAGCCACGGGACTATTAATCAGCCCCAGCATTTT	CASHGTINQPQHF
-	TRBD1	TRBV3-1/TRBV3-2	TRBJ2-1	TGTGCCAGCAGCCACCAGGGGGCAGGCAATGAGCAGTTCTTC	CASSHQGAGNEQFF
-	-	TRBV11-3	TRBJ2-1	TGTGCCAGCAGCTTACAGGGCTATGAGCAGTTCTTC	CASSLQGYEQFF
-	TRBD2	TRBV19	TRBJ2-4	TGTGCCAGTAGTATAGCCGGCGCTAGCGGGATAAACATTCAGTACTTC	CASSIAGASGINIQYF
once	-	TRBV11-2	TRBJ1-1	TGTGCCAGCAGCTTCACCCCGGTCAGAGGGACTGAAGCTTTCTTT	CASSFTPVRGTEAFF
-	-	TRBV12-3/TRBV12-4	TRBJ2-1	TGTGCCAGCAAAATACACCCCTACAATGAGCAGTTCTTC	CASKIHPYNEQFF
-	-	TRBV6-5	TRBJ1-1	TGTGCCAGCAGTTCCCCGGCAGGTCTGAACACTGAAGCTTTCTTT	CASSSPAGLNTEAFF
-	-	TRBV6-5	TRBJ1-1	TGTGCCAGCATGGGGCGGACGGCCCATGAAGCTTTCTTT	CASMGRTAHEAFF
-	-	TRBV6-5	TRBJ2-7	TGTGCCAGCAGCCCGTTGGGTAGCTATTCCTACGAGCAGTACTTC	CASSPLGSYSYEQYF
-	TRBD1	TRBV9	TRBJ1-2	TGTGCCAGCAGCGCAACCGGGACAGGGGGCGCTTATGGCTACACCTTC	CASSATGTGGAYGYTF